This T cell receptor (beta chain) was captured by sequencing in a study of blood T cell repertoires in COVID-19. About the research overall: Samples came from the United States, Italy and Spain, spanning acute and convalescent COVID-19. PBMCs, B-cell-depleted T cells, or T cells were the source of the cDNA or gDNA that made up the material.

Looked up from germline, CDR1 is GTSNPN and CDR2 is SVGIG (reference sequence). The CDR3 loop spans 17 amino acids. V dropped 0 bases and J dropped 5 bases, with 22 bases sitting between them. Method: immunoSEQ multiplex PCR; TCRdb's copy keeps in-frame clones and lacks some. The sample records about 50,000 clones, roughly nine tenths being singletons. This clone was seen only once. The sequence was collected from a human donor in a cohort sampled during active COVID-19. This chain connects TRBV30 to TRBJ1-2; weak D call: TRBD1 (6 bases). Sequencing used peripheral blood. In nucleotides, the CDR3 is TGTGCCTGGAGTGTAAATGGCTTGACTTGGGGGCGGTATGGCTACACCTTC. It is translated as CAWSVNGLTWGRYGYTF.